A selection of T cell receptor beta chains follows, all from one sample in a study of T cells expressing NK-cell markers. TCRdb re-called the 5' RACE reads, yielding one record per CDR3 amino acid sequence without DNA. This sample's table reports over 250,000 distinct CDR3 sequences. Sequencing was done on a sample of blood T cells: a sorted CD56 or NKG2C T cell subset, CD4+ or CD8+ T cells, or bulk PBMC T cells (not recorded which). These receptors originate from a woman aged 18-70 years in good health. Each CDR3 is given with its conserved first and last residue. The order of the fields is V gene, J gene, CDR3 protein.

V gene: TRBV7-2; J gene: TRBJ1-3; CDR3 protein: CASSLAGPGQKFSGNTIYF
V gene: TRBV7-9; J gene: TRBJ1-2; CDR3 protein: CASSIGTGEAYGYTF
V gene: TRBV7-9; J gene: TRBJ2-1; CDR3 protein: CASSSKLGTNSYNEQFF
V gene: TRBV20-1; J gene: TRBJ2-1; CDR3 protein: CSARRLGQGYNEQFF
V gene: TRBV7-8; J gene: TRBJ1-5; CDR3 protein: CASSLDGTPQSQHF
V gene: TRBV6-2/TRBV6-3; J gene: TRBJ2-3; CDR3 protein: CASSWASGNTQYF
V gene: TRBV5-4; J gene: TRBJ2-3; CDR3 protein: CASSRPGSTDTQYF
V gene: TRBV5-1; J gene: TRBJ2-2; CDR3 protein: CASSLVAGVTGELFF
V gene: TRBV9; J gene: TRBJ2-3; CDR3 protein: CASSVAVADTQYF
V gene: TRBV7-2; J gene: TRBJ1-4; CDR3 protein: CASSLDPGHVEKLFF
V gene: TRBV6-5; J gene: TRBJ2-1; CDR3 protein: CASSYRRGEQFF
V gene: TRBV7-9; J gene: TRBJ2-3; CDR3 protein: CASSPSGTRRGDTQYF
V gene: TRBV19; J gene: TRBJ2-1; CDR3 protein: CATRLAGVHNEQFF
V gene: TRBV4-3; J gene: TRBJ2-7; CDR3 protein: CASSRGTGTVPYEQYF
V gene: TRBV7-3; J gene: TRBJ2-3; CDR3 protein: CASSLTPGERNTDTQYF
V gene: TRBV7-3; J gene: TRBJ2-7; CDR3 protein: CASSLGGQALEQYF
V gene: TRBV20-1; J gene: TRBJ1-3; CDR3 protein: CSATVTGRGNTIYF
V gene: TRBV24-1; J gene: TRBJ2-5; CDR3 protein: CATSDREETQYF
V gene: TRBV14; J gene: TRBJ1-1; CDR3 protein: CASSQGVWTEAFF
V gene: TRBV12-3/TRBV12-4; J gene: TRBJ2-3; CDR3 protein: CASSLLTGRGDTQYF
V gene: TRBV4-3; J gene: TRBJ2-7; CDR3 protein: CASSQDLTGDYEQYF
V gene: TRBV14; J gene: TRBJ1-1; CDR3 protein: CASSPYLQVAAFF
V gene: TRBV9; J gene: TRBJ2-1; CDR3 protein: CASATSQGRHEQFF
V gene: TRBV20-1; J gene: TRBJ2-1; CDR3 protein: CSAPGEPSYNEQFF
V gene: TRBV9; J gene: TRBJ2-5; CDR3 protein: CASSQAGNGPETQYF
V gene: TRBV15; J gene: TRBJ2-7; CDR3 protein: CATSPRLAGAGGWYEQYF
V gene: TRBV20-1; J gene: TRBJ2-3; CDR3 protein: CSATDRRDTQYF
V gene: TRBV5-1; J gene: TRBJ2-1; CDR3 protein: CASSPDSGGNNEQFF
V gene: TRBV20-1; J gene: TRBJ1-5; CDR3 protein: CSASSGSQPQHF
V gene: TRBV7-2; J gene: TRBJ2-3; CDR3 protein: CASSLALSGGYGDTQYF
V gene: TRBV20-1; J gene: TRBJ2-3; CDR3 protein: CSASGGGAGTDTQYF
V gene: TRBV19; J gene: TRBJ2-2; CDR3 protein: CASSIRQPTGELFF
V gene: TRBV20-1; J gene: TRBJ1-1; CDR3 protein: CSASQVGTPGSAFF
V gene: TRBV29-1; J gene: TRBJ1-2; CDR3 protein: CSVPGKDGYTF